One and the same sample provided the 10 T cell receptor beta chains below, sequenced in a study of T cell responses to AZD1222 COVID-19 vaccine. Some clones are missing from TCRdb's copy, which holds only in-frame ones; the method was immunoSEQ multiplex PCR. The profile covers 120,000 to 150,000 clones, with 80% to 90% appearing a single time and around 3.6% taken by the ten largest. Source: peripheral blood, taken on day 0 of AZD1222 vaccination. These TCRs come from an adult in good health.

The rearrangement joins TRBV24-1 to TRBJ1-2; D remains ambiguous. The germline CDR1 and CDR2 sequences are KGHDR and SFDVKD. V was pared by 2 bases and J by 5 bases, with 11 bases between. The CDR3 extends over 14 amino acids. DNA for the CDR3: TGTGCCACCAGTGATTCGCCCAGAGGGTATGGCTACACCTTC. Translated: CATSDSPRGYGYTF.

This chain links TRBV14 with TRBJ2-1; no definite D call. Deletions cut 3 bases from V and 7 bases from J, with 16 bases between. The CDR3 totals 15 residues. The germline V gene has CDR1 SGHDN and CDR2 FVKESK. CDR3 bases: TGTGCCAGCAGCCATGAATTCCCCCGGTCGAATGAGCAGTTCTTC. The encoded protein is CASSHEFPRSNEQFF.

This rearrangement joins TRBV6-1 to TRBJ1-2; D gene unclear. The CDR3 is 13 residues long. The germline gives CDR1 MNHNS, CDR2 SASEGT. V lost 1 base and J lost 4, with 7 bases in between. The CDR3 region is CASSEVPAYGYTF. The CDR3, as DNA: TGTGCCAGCAGTGAAGTTCCAGCCTATGGCTACACCTTC.

This clone was counted a single time. The genes are TRBV3-1 (or the pseudogene TRBV3-2) and TRBJ1-3, with unresolved D. The CDR3 runs 14 residues. Trimming took off 2 bases at V and 0 bases at J, with 5 bases between the two ends. CDR1 is LGHDT and CDR2 is YNNKEL in the germline V gene (reference sequence). This chain's CDR3 is CASSQTNSGNTIYF. DNA for the CDR3: TGTGCCAGCAGCCAAACAAACTCTGGAAACACCATATATTTT.

The genes are TRBV7-9 and TRBJ1-5, with a possible D match to TRBD1 (6 bases). The ends were cut back, 5 bases at V and 6 bases at J, with 11 bases in the middle. Germline CDR1 reads SEHNR; CDR2 reads FQNEAQ (reference sequence). CDR3 size: 13 residues. CDR3 coding DNA: TGTGCCAGCAGCCCCGGAGGGGGTCAGCCCCAGCATTTT. Protein sequence: CASSPGGGQPQHF.

This chain links TRBV27 with TRBJ2-7, with TRBD1 matching 8 bases. V was clipped by 5 bases and J by 6 bases; unmatched bases: 6. The CDR3 loop spans 13 amino acids. CDR1 and CDR2 from the germline V gene are MNHEY and SMNVEV (reference sequence). This CDR3 is CASSIDRGGEQYF. CDR3 coding DNA: TGTGCCAGCAGTATAGACAGGGGTGGCGAGCAGTACTTC.

The J gene is TRBJ1-4, the V gene TRBV5-1; D is ambiguous. Trimming removed 0 bases from V and 0 bases from J, with 9 bases in between. Germline V gene data show CDR1 as SGHRS and CDR2 as YFSETQ. This CDR3 has 16 amino acids. CDR3 loop: CASSLDSLATNEKLFF. The CDR3 nucleotides are TGCGCCAGCAGCTTGGACAGCCTTGCAACTAATGAAAAACTGTTTTTT.

The rearrangement uses TRBV28 and TRBJ1-5, with D uncertain. The CDR3 is made up of 16 amino acids. Germline V CDR1 and CDR2: MDHEN, SYDVKM. V lost 4 bases to trimming and J lost 2 bases, with 15 bases between them. The CDR3: CASSYEKGFGNQPQHF. The CDR3 DNA reads as TGTGCCAGCAGTTATGAGAAAGGTTTCGGCAATCAGCCCCAGCATTTT.

This clone appeared a few times. V gene TRBV5-6 combines with J gene TRBJ1-2; 7 bases line up with TRBD1. The CDR3 sequence is 16 residues long. V was clipped by 0 bases and J by 5 bases; unmatched bases: 10. Germline-derived CDR1 and CDR2 are SGHDT and YYEEEE. The CDR3 sequence is CASSLETARGIYGYTF. CDR3 coding DNA: TGTGCCAGCAGCTTGGAGACGGCCAGGGGGATATATGGCTACACCTTC.

This chain links TRBV19 with TRBJ2-1; 8 positions match TRBD2. Per germline, CDR1 LNHDA and CDR2 SQIVND (reference sequence). V trimming: 3 bases; J trimming: 1 base; junction bases outside the gene matches: 2. This CDR3 has 15 residues. CDR3 amino acids: CASSMAGGSYNEQFF. CDR3 bases: TGTGCCAGTAGTATGGCGGGGGGTTCCTACAATGAGCAGTTCTTC.